The subject of this entry is one TCR beta chain. Its antigen target is currently unknown. No base quality values were provided; no much bigger clone lies one nucleotide off. CDR1 and CDR2 were assigned from the germline V gene (reference sequence) as MNHEY and SMNVEV. After removal of 4 bases from V and 7 bases from J, the junction retains 12 bases not matched to a gene. The CDR3 contains 15 residues, cysteine and phenylalanine counted. This entry keeps only the CDR3 DNA: 45 bases, framed from base 1. The label giving this sample's time point can be read as: pre-sensitization, week 0. The sample's treatment or condition label is to be understood as: therapeutic diphenylcyclopropenone sensitization with weekly scalp DPC. At every patch-test visit, the blood draw took place before the patch test was put on. Patients were considered eligible if aged 18 to 70, diagnosed with alopecia and deemed suitable for DPC therapy, and patients were excluded if pregnant. Total RNA was isolated from unfractionated whole blood collected in Tempus Blood RNA tubes.

These data come from a study of human T cells and chemical hapten exposure (dated by TCRdb to 2020 to 2022). Broadly, across the study: For sensitization, 2% DPC in acetone was applied to a 2 cm by 2 cm area of upper inner arm skin. Throughout the study period of around 24 weeks, patients also received therapeutic DPC doses to the scalp every week. Patch testing was performed on the upper back with Finn chambers containing 0.01% DPC, and the patch tests were scored after 6 days according to International Contact Dermatitis Research Group standards. Alopecia areata with under or over 50% scalp involvement, alopecia totalis and alopecia universalis were represented in the patient cohort, which was mostly female. Libraries were combined into a pool for sequencing, and differences in TCR yield between samples came mainly from small differences in library volumes within the pool. Peripheral blood TCR repertoire changes were tracked in vivo in alopecia patients during primary and secondary sensitization to the hapten diphenylcyclopropenone (DPC). Blood samples were taken from patients before sensitization (week 0) and then at 2, 6 and about 24 weeks after DPC sensitization. Twenty-nine alopecia patients gave blood for TCR sequencing at one to four time points (pre-sensitization, 2, 6 and 24 weeks).

Receptors were amplified or captured by RACE. TCRdb lists the instrument as NextSeq 500. During library preparation, unique molecular identifiers were attached to individual cDNA molecules so that TCRs could be counted quantitatively and reproducibly. For every blood RNA sample, sequencing covered both the TCR alpha and TCR beta chains. The original pipeline was this. Samples had a median of about 96,000 TCRs, with a range from roughly 23,224 to 700,000. The Decombinator software suite was used to annotate V, J and CDR3 in the TCR reads. For the PS versus PT1 abundance plots, all samples were subsampled to the same number of TCRs (28,000). TCRs were defined as expanded if absent before sensitization and observed at least eight times at the 2-week time point. TCRdb reran the public reads through fastp at Q25 and MiXCR, keeping productive beta chains. For every CDR3 protein sequence, its rows merge into one entry that carries the most common genes and DNA. The V and J calls, along with clone size, are taken from TCRdb and not from the paper's own processing. Across this sample there are 200,000 to 300,000 distinct CDR3 sequences, with about 9% seen only once. Of the sample, 2% to 2.5% is held by the ten largest clones.

The paper's findings and limits, for the study overall: Patch test score correlated positively with the number of PT1 expanded TCRs, reaching significance at thresholds 8, 16 and 32 but not at 4. After repeated subsampling, the strength of the expansion versus patch-test correlation and the threshold at which it became significant changed. No change with DPC sensitization was found in the number of TCRs above 1 in 1000 frequency, and no evidence of global repertoire structure alterations was found. Because all patients had alopecia, a presumed autoimmune disease, the immune response of the patients might differ from that of healthy individuals. Compared with pre-sensitization or healthy control sets, expanded TCRs formed significantly more large CDR3 similarity clusters, which is consistent with antigen-driven responses.

Recombination linked TRBV27 to TRBJ2-5; TRBD2 aligns with 7 central bases. This clonotype was sampled from a woman in her thirties or forties with alopecia areata. Some clones in this sample may be carry-over from other donors' samples. Sequencing used whole blood, obtained in connection with sensitization to the hapten diphenylcyclopropenone (DPC). DNA sequence: TGTGCCAGCAGTTCGGGGCTAGCGGCGCAGGGGACCCAGTACTTC. Translated, this gives CASSSGLAAQGTQYF.